A selection of T cell receptor beta chains follows, all from one sample in a study of cytomegalovirus exposure and HLA in healthy donors. The assay was immunoSEQ multiplex PCR, and TCRdb's table has in-frame clones only and misses some. The data contain around 110,000 clones, 77% of them singletons. The sequenced material came from PBMCs. All receptors derive from a male donor in good health and CMV-seronegative. Each CDR3 is given with its conserved first and last residue. A D gene is named only where the DNA matches it firmly. Some rows have no size entry. The others give once, few or many, or a class for an expanded clone.

j_call: TRBJ2-1; clone_size: .; v_call: TRBV5-1; d_call: TRBD2; cdr3_nt: TGCGCCAGCAGCCCAACTAGCGGGAGGGACTACGAGCAGTTCTTC; cdr3_aa: CASSPTSGRDYEQFF
j_call: TRBJ1-1; clone_size: .; v_call: TRBV5-1; d_call: TRBD1; cdr3_nt: TGCGCCAGCAGCTCGGGACAGCGGAACACTGAAGCTTTCTTT; cdr3_aa: CASSSGQRNTEAFF
j_call: TRBJ2-1; clone_size: once; v_call: TRBV2; d_call: TRBD2; cdr3_nt: TGTGCCAGCACTGATAGCGGGAGCTCCTACAATGAGCAGTTCTTC; cdr3_aa: CASTDSGSSYNEQFF
j_call: TRBJ2-1; clone_size: medium-sized; v_call: TRBV6-6; d_call: .; cdr3_nt: TGTGCCAGCATTGGCTCCGCCTACAATGAGCAGTTCTTC; cdr3_aa: CASIGSAYNEQFF
j_call: TRBJ2-7; clone_size: .; v_call: TRBV30; d_call: .; cdr3_nt: TGTGCCTGGAGTAGGGGCCAATACGAGCAGTACTTC; cdr3_aa: CAWSRGQYEQYF
j_call: TRBJ1-3; clone_size: .; v_call: TRBV4-2; d_call: TRBD1; cdr3_nt: TGTGCCAGCAGCCAGGTACAGGGGGCATCAGGAAACACCATATATTTT; cdr3_aa: CASSQVQGASGNTIYF
j_call: TRBJ2-7; clone_size: .; v_call: TRBV27; d_call: .; cdr3_nt: TGTGCCAGCAGTGGAGGACGGGTTAACTACGAGCAGTACTTC; cdr3_aa: CASSGGRVNYEQYF
j_call: TRBJ2-5; clone_size: .; v_call: TRBV5-4; d_call: TRBD2; cdr3_nt: TGTGCCAGCAGCTCACTAGCGGGAGGGTCTCCCCAAGAGACCCAGTACTTC; cdr3_aa: CASSSLAGGSPQETQYF
j_call: TRBJ2-7; clone_size: .; v_call: TRBV7-8; d_call: TRBD2; cdr3_nt: TGTGCCAGCAGCTTAGCCCCTAGCGGGGGCTACGAGCAGTACTTC; cdr3_aa: CASSLAPSGGYEQYF
j_call: TRBJ2-1; clone_size: .; v_call: TRBV5-1; d_call: .; cdr3_nt: TGCGCCAGCGCTACGGGAGAACTAAGGAATGAGCAGTTCTTC; cdr3_aa: CASATGELRNEQFF
j_call: TRBJ1-1; clone_size: .; v_call: TRBV11-1; d_call: TRBD1; cdr3_nt: TGTGCCAGCAGCTCCCAGGGGGCTGAAGCTTTCTTT; cdr3_aa: CASSSQGAEAFF
j_call: TRBJ1-2; clone_size: .; v_call: TRBV2; d_call: TRBD1; cdr3_nt: TGTGCCAGCAGGGGGGGACAGGGAAGTAACTATGGCTACGCCTTC; cdr3_aa: CASRGGQGSNYGYAF
j_call: TRBJ1-1; clone_size: .; v_call: TRBV28; d_call: .; cdr3_nt: TGTGCCAGCAGTTTAACTCCGAACCGAGCTTTCTTT; cdr3_aa: CASSLTPNRAFF
j_call: TRBJ2-1; clone_size: once; v_call: TRBV13; d_call: .; cdr3_nt: TGTGCCAGCAGCTTAGATCCGAGAGGAGAGCAGTTCTTC; cdr3_aa: CASSLDPRGEQFF
j_call: TRBJ2-7; clone_size: .; v_call: TRBV6-1; d_call: TRBD1; cdr3_nt: TGTGCCAGCAGTGACAGGACAGGGGGCGCAAATATGTACTTC; cdr3_aa: CASSDRTGGANMYF
j_call: TRBJ2-5; clone_size: .; v_call: TRBV5-1; d_call: TRBD2; cdr3_nt: TGCGCCAGCAGTCCGACTAGCGGGAGTGTAGAGACCCAGTACTTC; cdr3_aa: CASSPTSGSVETQYF
j_call: TRBJ2-5; clone_size: .; v_call: TRBV7-6; d_call: TRBD2; cdr3_nt: TGTGCCAGCAGCACAGGTAGCGGGGGAGAGACCCAGTACTTC; cdr3_aa: CASSTGSGGETQYF
j_call: TRBJ1-2; clone_size: .; v_call: TRBV18; d_call: TRBD1; cdr3_nt: TGTGCCAGCTCATCGGACAGGGTAGCTAACTATGGCTACACCTTC; cdr3_aa: CASSSDRVANYGYTF
j_call: TRBJ2-5; clone_size: once; v_call: TRBV15; d_call: .; cdr3_nt: TGTGCCACCAGCAGAGATCGCGGAGAAGAGACCCAGTACTTC; cdr3_aa: CATSRDRGEETQYF
j_call: TRBJ2-2; clone_size: .; v_call: TRBV6-5; d_call: .; cdr3_nt: TGTGCCAGCAGCTCCGGCCGCGCGGGGACCGGGGAGCTGTTTTTT; cdr3_aa: CASSSGRAGTGELFF
j_call: TRBJ1-5; clone_size: .; v_call: TRBV19; d_call: .; cdr3_nt: TGTGCCAGTAGTGGACAGATAGATAAAGGGCCCCAGCATTTT; cdr3_aa: CASSGQIDKGPQHF
j_call: TRBJ2-5; clone_size: few; v_call: TRBV6-6; d_call: .; cdr3_nt: TGTGCCAGCAGTTCGCAGTGGGAGACCCAGTACTTC; cdr3_aa: CASSSQWETQYF
j_call: TRBJ2-7; clone_size: .; v_call: TRBV27; d_call: .; cdr3_nt: TGTGCCAGCTCCGGTCGGAGGAGCTCCTACGAGCAGTACTTC; cdr3_aa: CASSGRRSSYEQYF
j_call: TRBJ1-5; clone_size: .; v_call: TRBV15; d_call: .; cdr3_nt: TGTGCCACCAGCACCCGGATTGCGGGGCAGCCCCAGCATTTT; cdr3_aa: CATSTRIAGQPQHF
j_call: TRBJ2-1; clone_size: .; v_call: TRBV19; d_call: TRBD2; cdr3_nt: TGTGCCAGTAGTACTAGCGGGAATTCCTACAATGAGCAGTTCTTC; cdr3_aa: CASSTSGNSYNEQFF
j_call: TRBJ1-1; clone_size: once; v_call: TRBV28; d_call: TRBD1; cdr3_nt: TGTGCCAGCAGTTTCCTGGGACAGGGAGTGAACACTGAAGCTTTCTTT; cdr3_aa: CASSFLGQGVNTEAFF
j_call: TRBJ2-3; clone_size: .; v_call: TRBV19; d_call: TRBD2; cdr3_nt: TGTGCCAGTAGTATTGGGCCGGGAGGGCCCGCAGATACGCAGTATTTT; cdr3_aa: CASSIGPGGPADTQYF
j_call: TRBJ2-1; clone_size: .; v_call: TRBV28; d_call: .; cdr3_nt: TGTGCCGCAGATCCCGGAGTGAGAGGTAACAATGAGCAGTTCTTC; cdr3_aa: CAADPGVRGNNEQFF
j_call: TRBJ2-7; clone_size: .; v_call: TRBV7-2; d_call: TRBD2; cdr3_nt: TGTGCCAGCAGCCCCTACTCTAGCGGGAGTAGTTACGAGCAGTACTTC; cdr3_aa: CASSPYSSGSSYEQYF
j_call: TRBJ2-7; clone_size: few; v_call: TRBV13; d_call: TRBD2; cdr3_nt: TGTGCCAGCAGCTTCAGGACTAGCGGGGTTCAACACTCCTACGAGCAGTACTTC; cdr3_aa: CASSFRTSGVQHSYEQYF
j_call: TRBJ2-5; clone_size: .; v_call: TRBV29-1; d_call: TRBD2; cdr3_nt: TGCAGCGTTGGGACCCTAGGCGGGAGGGGGGCAATGGCCCAGTACTTC; cdr3_aa: CSVGTLGGRGAMAQYF
j_call: TRBJ2-7; clone_size: .; v_call: TRBV7-2; d_call: TRBD1; cdr3_nt: TGTGCCAGCAGCTCCCAGGGACAGGGCTACGAGCAGTACTTC; cdr3_aa: CASSSQGQGYEQYF
j_call: TRBJ2-7; clone_size: .; v_call: TRBV19; d_call: .; cdr3_nt: TGTGCCAGTAGTATTGGGGTCGGACAGCCTCAGTACTTC; cdr3_aa: CASSIGVGQPQYF
j_call: TRBJ2-7; clone_size: .; v_call: TRBV9; d_call: .; cdr3_nt: TGTGCCAGCAGCGTAGGGGAGCGGAGCTACGAGCAGTACTTC; cdr3_aa: CASSVGERSYEQYF
j_call: TRBJ1-1; clone_size: .; v_call: TRBV4-1; d_call: .; cdr3_nt: TGCGCCAGCAGTCGATTAGGGGGTGGATCGAACACTGAAGCTTTCTTT; cdr3_aa: CASSRLGGGSNTEAFF
j_call: TRBJ1-2; clone_size: .; v_call: TRBV19; d_call: .; cdr3_nt: TGTGCCAGTAGTATCGGACTCGGCTACACCTTC; cdr3_aa: CASSIGLGYTF
j_call: TRBJ1-3; clone_size: .; v_call: TRBV28; d_call: .; cdr3_nt: TGTGCCAGCAGACTCTCTGGAAACACCATATATTTT; cdr3_aa: CASRLSGNTIYF
j_call: TRBJ2-5; clone_size: once; v_call: TRBV6-1; d_call: TRBD2; cdr3_nt: TGTGCCAGCAGTGCGACTAGCGGACCCCAAGAGACCCAGTACTTC; cdr3_aa: CASSATSGPQETQYF
j_call: TRBJ2-7; clone_size: .; v_call: TRBV7-2; d_call: TRBD2; cdr3_nt: TGTGCCAGCAGCTTAGCAGTGACTAGCGGGACCTACGAGCAGTACTTC; cdr3_aa: CASSLAVTSGTYEQYF